This T cell receptor beta chain was observed in a study of blood T cell repertoires in COVID-19. Profiled with immunoSEQ multiplex PCR; TCRdb holds only in-frame clones, not every one. This table has around 250,000 clones, about nine tenths appearing once. V was clipped by 8 bases and J by 8 bases, with 12 bases between them. Per the germline V gene, CDR1 is LNHDA and CDR2 is SQIVND (reference sequence). The CDR3 is 11 residues long. The chain joins TRBV19 to TRBJ1-2; D unclear. The sequence was collected from a human donor in a cohort exposed to, infected with or recovered from COVID-19 (not recorded which). The donor label of this sample is uncertain. The sequenced material came from PBMCs or T cells enriched from blood (not recorded which). CDR3 in DNA: TGTGCCAGTTTTGGAGCCGTGGGCTACACCTTC. It codes for CASFGAVGYTF. Complete variable domain (other parts from reference TRBV19 and TRBJ1-2): DGGITQSPKYLFRKEGQNVTLSCEQNLNHDAMYWYRQDPGQGLRLIYYSQIVNDFQKGDIAEGYSVSREKKESFPLTVTSAQKNPTAFYLCASFGAVGYTFGSGTRLTVV.